The 24 T cell receptor beta chains below all came from one sample that was sequenced in a study of shared clonotypes between healthy human individuals. Profiling relied on immunoSEQ multiplex PCR, and the TCRdb table lists in-frame clones only, not all of them. The table records about 2 million clones, over 85% of them present only once. The specimen was naive CD4+ T cells sorted from blood. Noted subset: CD45RA+ positively selected. The source of these receptors is a man aged 18 to 29 in good health.

J is TRBJ2-5 and V is TRBV18; 8 bases fit TRBD2. The CDR3 length is 15 residues. The V segment lost 6 bases and the J segment 1 base; nucleotides outside the gene matches: 7. Per germline, CDR1 KGHSH and CDR2 LQKENI. The CDR3 loop is CASSPRTSSQETQYF. The CDR3 DNA sequence: TGTGCCAGCTCTCCCCGGACTAGCAGCCAAGAGACCCAGTACTTC.

The genes are TRBV5-1 and TRBJ2-7; TRBD1 aligns across 7 bases. The CDR3 totals 16 residues. Germline loops: CDR1 SGHRS, CDR2 YFSETQ. V shed 4 bases, J shed 5 bases, and the junction held 15 bases outside the gene matches. CDR3 nucleotides: TGCGCCAGCAGCCCCGACCCGGGACAGAGGGTAAACGAGCAGTACTTC. This encodes CASSPDPGQRVNEQYF. Looking up the rest from reference TRBV5-1 and TRBJ2-7 gives the full variable domain: KAGVTQTPRYLIKTRGQQVTLSCSPISGHRSVSWYQQTPGQGLQFLFEYFSETQRNKGNFPGRFSGRQFSNSRSEMNVSTLELGDSALYLCASSPDPGQRVNEQYFGPGTRLTVT.

This chain links TRBV10-3 with TRBJ2-2; 8 bases align to TRBD1. CDR3 length: 16 residues. Germline V gene data show CDR1 as ENHRY and CDR2 as SYGVKD. The J segment lost 5 bases and the V segment lost 5 bases, leaving 10 bases of the junction unmatched. Here the CDR3 reads CAISRSGGWETGELFF. CDR3 bases: TGTGCCATCAGTCGGTCAGGGGGCTGGGAGACCGGGGAGCTGTTTTTT.

On this clone itself: Other DNA sequences within the sample encode an identical CDR3. The genes are TRBV6-1 and TRBJ2-4; D gene ambiguous. Germline lookup yields CDR1 MNHNS and CDR2 SASEGT. The V gene lost 2 bases and the J gene lost 0 bases, with 8 bases spanning the gap. The CDR3 is 15 residues long. The CDR3 is CASSENRLAKNIQYF. The CDR3 DNA sequence: TGTGCCAGCAGTGAAAACCGCTTAGCCAAAAACATTCAGTACTTC.

This sequence joins TRBV29-1 and TRBJ2-3; 13 nucleotides match TRBD2. Looked up from germline, CDR1 is SQVTM and CDR2 is ANQGSEA. The length of the CDR3 is 14 residues. The V and J ends lost 8 bases and 3 bases, in that order; junction bases with no gene match: 5. In DNA, the CDR3 is TGCAGCACGCTGGGACTAGCGGGAACAGATACGCAGTATTTT. Its translation is CSTLGLAGTDTQYF.

This chain joins TRBV2 and TRBJ1-6; no firm D call. V dropped 7 bases and J dropped 7 bases, with 8 bases sitting between them. The CDR3 consists of 12 residues. Germline CDR1 and CDR2: SNHLY and FYNNEI. CDR3 protein: CASTLTNSPLHF. In DNA form, the CDR3 reads TGTGCCAGCACTCTCACGAATTCACCCCTCCACTTT.

CDR3 amino acids: CASTLQIGDREAFF. In DNA, the CDR3 is TGTGCCAGCACCTTACAGATCGGGGACAGAGAAGCTTTCTTT. The chain joins TRBV6-5 to TRBJ1-1, with TRBD1 identical over 7 bases. Germline values: CDR1 MNHEY, CDR2 SVGAGI. This CDR3 comprises 14 residues. V gave up 7 bases and J gave up 8 bases; unmatched junction bases: 13.

The genes are TRBV2 and TRBJ2-3; D could derive from TRBD1 or TRBD2 (5 bases each). The V gene lost 5 bases and the J gene lost 6 bases, with 12 bases spanning the gap. The CDR3 has 13 amino acids. Germline V gene sequence: CDR1 SNHLY, CDR2 FYNNEI. CDR3 region: CASSMQGPDTQYF. CDR3 in DNA: TGTGCCAGCAGTATGCAGGGACCCGATACGCAGTATTTT.

The CDR3 spells CASSVYPQTSGANTGELFF. In DNA, the CDR3 is TGTGCCAGCAGCGTATACCCCCAGACTAGCGGAGCGAACACCGGGGAGCTGTTTTTT. This chain links TRBV9 with TRBJ2-2; 9 nucleotides line up with TRBD2. CDR1 SGDLS and CDR2 YYNGEE come from the germline V gene. Unmatched junction bases numbered 10, after V lost 1 base and J lost 0 bases. The CDR3 contains 19 residues.

As to this clone: This sample also contains other DNA sequences that code for the same CDR3. The DNA for the CDR3 is TGCGCCAGCAGCCTGGGGACAGGGACCTACGAGCAGTACTTC. This encodes CASSLGTGTYEQYF. V is TRBV5-1 and J is TRBJ2-7; 9 nucleotides align to TRBD1. The V and J ends lost 4 bases and 2 bases, in that order; junction bases with no gene match: 4. The CDR3 runs 14 residues. Germline lookup yields CDR1 SGHRS and CDR2 YFSETQ.

This chain links TRBV6-5 with TRBJ2-7, with 8 bases aligning to TRBD1. Germline CDR1 reads MNHEY; CDR2 reads SVGAGI. V shed 5 bases, J shed 8 bases, and the junction held 5 bases outside the gene matches. CDR3 length: 12 residues. CDR3 amino acids: CASSRGQGQQYF. In DNA, the CDR3 is TGTGCCAGCAGTAGAGGACAGGGACAGCAGTACTTC.

The chain combines TRBV30 with TRBJ1-5; tentative D call: TRBD1 (6 bases). V dropped 2 bases and J dropped 4 bases, with 21 bases sitting between them. CDR1 is GTSNPN and CDR2 is SVGIG in the germline V gene (reference sequence). This CDR3 region has 17 residues. The CDR3 loop is CAWSPEVGGLGNQPQHF. The DNA for the CDR3 is TGTGCCTGGAGTCCCGAGGTGGGGGGCCTCGGGAATCAGCCCCAGCATTTT.

In this sample, this clone turned up once. The chain employs TRBV2 and TRBJ1-1; 9 nucleotides align to TRBD1. The V gene end was trimmed by 6 bases and the J gene end by 0 bases; junction bases not matched to a gene: 8. Germline V lookup: CDR1 SNHLY, CDR2 FYNNEI. The CDR3 covers 16 residues. The CDR3 nucleotides read TGTGCCAGCAGCGGAGGGACAGGGTCGGTGAACACTGAAGCTTTCTTT. Amino acid sequence: CASSGGTGSVNTEAFF.

The chain employs TRBV5-4 and TRBJ2-3, with D possibly being TRBD2 (5 bases). CDR1 is SGHNT and CDR2 is YYREEE in the germline V gene (reference sequence). V lost 7 bases to trimming and J lost 0 bases, with 21 bases between them. This CDR3 is 17 amino acids long. The DNA for the CDR3 is TGTGCCAGCGGCGAGAGAGGGAAAACCCAGAGCACAGATACGCAGTATTTT. Its protein is CASGERGKTQSTDTQYF.

J is TRBJ1-1 and V is TRBV27; D gene uncertain. CDR3 length equals 14 residues. Germline assignment: CDR1 MNHEY and CDR2 SMNVEV (reference sequence). V shed 2 bases and J shed 3 bases, with 10 bases lying between them. The CDR3 here is CASSLLGMDTEAFF. In DNA, the CDR3 is TGTGCCAGCAGTTTACTGGGGATGGACACTGAAGCTTTCTTT.

The chain employs TRBV30 and TRBJ1-4, with D unresolved. The V gene lost 1 base and the J gene lost 7 bases, with 7 bases spanning the gap. This CDR3 has 12 residues. The germline V gene encodes CDR1 GTSNPN and CDR2 SVGIG (reference sequence). CDR3 amino acids: CAWSDPGEKLFF. The CDR3 bases are TGTGCCTGGAGTGACCCGGGTGAAAAACTGTTTTTT. The complete variable domain, with remaining parts taken from reference TRBV30 and TRBJ1-4, reads SQTIHQWPATLVQPVGSPLSLECTVEGTSNPNLYWYRQAAGRGLQLLFYSVGIGQISSEVPQNLSASRPQDRQFILSSKKLLLSDSGFYLCAWSDPGEKLFFGSGTQLSVL.

This clone was observed many times. The identical CDR3 is also encoded by other nucleotide sequences in the sample. The rearrangement joins TRBV6-6 to TRBJ1-5; D unresolved. CDR3 size: 12 residues. CDR1 and CDR2 (germline): MNHNY, SVGAGI (reference sequence). Between the trimmed V and J ends, which lost 2 bases and 4 bases, there was a span of 3 bases. This chain's CDR3 is CASSYGNQPQHF. DNA for the CDR3: TGTGCCAGCAGTTACGGGAATCAGCCCCAGCATTTT.

The chain is built from TRBV18 and TRBJ2-3; no clear D. The V gene lost 0 bases and the J gene lost 0 bases, with 7 bases spanning the gap. CDR1 KGHSH and CDR2 LQKENI come from the germline V gene. This CDR3 has 15 amino acids. CDR3 DNA sequence: TGTGCCAGCTCACCACCGATGGGGAGCACAGATACGCAGTATTTT. As protein: CASSPPMGSTDTQYF.

The rearrangement uses TRBV7-9 and TRBJ1-1; D is undetermined. The CDR3 consists of 15 residues. Trimming took off 1 base at V and 2 bases at J, with 11 bases between the two ends. CDR1 is SEHNR and CDR2 is FQNEAQ in the germline V gene (reference sequence). This CDR3 is CASSLVRSVNTEAFF. The CDR3 DNA sequence: TGTGCCAGCAGCTTAGTTCGGTCAGTTAACACTGAAGCTTTCTTT.

The chain couples TRBV4-3 to TRBJ2-3, with 11 bases fitting TRBD1. Germline CDR1 reads LGHNA; CDR2 reads YSLEER. There are 16 residues in the CDR3. The V and J ends lost 0 bases and 5 bases, in that order; junction bases with no gene match: 4. The CDR3 DNA sequence: TGCGCCAGCAGCCAAGATGGACAGGGGGCCGGAGATACGCAGTATTTT. It is translated as CASSQDGQGAGDTQYF.

The genes are TRBV19 and TRBJ2-7; D unresolved. V lost 3 bases to trimming and J lost 6 bases, with 12 bases between them. The CDR3 is made up of 13 amino acids. The germline CDR1 and CDR2 sequences are LNHDA and SQIVND (reference sequence). This CDR3 is CASSIVSESEQYF. CDR3 coding DNA: TGTGCCAGTAGTATTGTCTCGGAGAGCGAGCAGTACTTC.

J is TRBJ1-2 and V is TRBV19; TRBD1 agrees at 8 bases. Germline CDR1 LNHDA, CDR2 SQIVND (reference sequence). Unmatched junction bases numbered 7, after V lost 3 bases and J lost 4 bases. CDR3 length: 15 residues. The CDR3 bases are TGTGCCAGTAGTATGAGGACAGGGCCCTCCTATGGCTACACCTTC. This gives the protein CASSMRTGPSYGYTF.

The chain carries TRBV30 and TRBJ2-7; 9 nucleotides align to TRBD1. CDR3 length: 15 residues. Germline V gene sequence: CDR1 GTSNPN, CDR2 SVGIG (reference sequence). After removal of 2 bases from V and 7 bases from J, the junction contained 12 bases not matched to a gene. The CDR3 is CAWSPGTGKQGEQYF. The CDR3 bases are TGTGCCTGGAGTCCCGGGACAGGGAAACAAGGAGAGCAGTACTTC.

J is TRBJ2-1 and V is TRBV10-2; TRBD1 or TRBD2 may be the D gene (5 bases each). The ends were cut back, 6 bases at V and 5 bases at J, with 14 bases in the middle. This CDR3 has 14 amino acids. CDR1 and CDR2 from the germline V gene are WSHSY and SAAADI. CDR3 in amino acids: CASSSGTQHNEQFF. In nucleotides, the CDR3 is TGCGCCAGCAGCTCCGGGACCCAACACAATGAGCAGTTCTTC.